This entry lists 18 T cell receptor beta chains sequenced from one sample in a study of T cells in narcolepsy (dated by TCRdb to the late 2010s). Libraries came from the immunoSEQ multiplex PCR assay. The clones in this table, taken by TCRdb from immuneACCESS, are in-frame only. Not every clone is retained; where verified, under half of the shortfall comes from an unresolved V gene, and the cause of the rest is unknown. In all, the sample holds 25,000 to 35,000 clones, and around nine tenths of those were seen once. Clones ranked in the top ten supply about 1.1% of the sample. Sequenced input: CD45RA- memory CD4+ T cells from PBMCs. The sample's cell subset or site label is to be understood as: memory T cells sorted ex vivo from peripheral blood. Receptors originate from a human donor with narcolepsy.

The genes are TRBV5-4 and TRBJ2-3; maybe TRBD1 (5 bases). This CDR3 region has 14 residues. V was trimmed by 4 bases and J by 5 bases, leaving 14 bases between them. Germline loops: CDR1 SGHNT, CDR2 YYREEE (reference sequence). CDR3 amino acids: CASSPRSGRDTQYF. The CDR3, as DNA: TGTGCCAGCAGCCCTCGCTCAGGGCGAGATACGCAGTATTTT.

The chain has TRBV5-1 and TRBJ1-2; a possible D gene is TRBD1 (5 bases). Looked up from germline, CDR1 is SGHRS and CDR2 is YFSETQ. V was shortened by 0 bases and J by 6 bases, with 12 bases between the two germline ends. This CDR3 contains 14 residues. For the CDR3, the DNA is TGCGCCAGCAGCTTGGGGGCGGGGGGGGATGGCTACACCTTC. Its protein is CASSLGAGGDGYTF. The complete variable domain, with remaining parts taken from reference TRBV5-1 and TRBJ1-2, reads KAGVTQTPRYLIKTRGQQVTLSCSPISGHRSVSWYQQTPGQGLQFLFEYFSETQRNKGNFPGRFSGRQFSNSRSEMNVSTLELGDSALYLCASSLGAGGDGYTFGSGTRLTVV.

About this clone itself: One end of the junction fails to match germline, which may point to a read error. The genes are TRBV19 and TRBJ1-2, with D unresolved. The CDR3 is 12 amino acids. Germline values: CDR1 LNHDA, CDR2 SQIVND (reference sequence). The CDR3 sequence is CASSIPDNPPRF. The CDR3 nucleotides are TGTGCCAGTAGTATACCCGACAACCCTCCCCGCTTC. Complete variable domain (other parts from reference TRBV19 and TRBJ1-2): DGGITQSPKYLFRKEGQNVTLSCEQNLNHDAMYWYRQDPGQGLRLIYYSQIVNDFQKGDIAEGYSVSREKKESFPLTVTSAQKNPTAFYLCASSIPDNPPRFGSGTRLTVV.

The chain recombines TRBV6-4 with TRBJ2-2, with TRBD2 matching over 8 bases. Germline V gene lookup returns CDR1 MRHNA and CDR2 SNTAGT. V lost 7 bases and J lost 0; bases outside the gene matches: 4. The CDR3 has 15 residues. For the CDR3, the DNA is TGTGCCAGCACTCAAGCGGGGGCGAACACCGGGGAGCTGTTTTTT. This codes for CASTQAGANTGELFF.

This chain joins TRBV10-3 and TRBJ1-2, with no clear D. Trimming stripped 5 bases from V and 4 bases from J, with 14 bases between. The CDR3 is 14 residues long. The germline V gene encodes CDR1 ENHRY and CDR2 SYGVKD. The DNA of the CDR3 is TGTGCCATCAGTAAAGAACCGGGGATCTATGGCTACACCTTC. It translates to CAISKEPGIYGYTF.

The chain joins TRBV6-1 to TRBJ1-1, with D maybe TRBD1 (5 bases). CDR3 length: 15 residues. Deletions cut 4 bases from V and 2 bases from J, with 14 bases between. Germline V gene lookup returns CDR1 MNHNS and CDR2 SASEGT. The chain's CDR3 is CASSGGWRGNTEAFF. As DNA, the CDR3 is TGTGCCAGCAGTGGTGGGTGGAGGGGAAACACTGAAGCTTTCTTT.

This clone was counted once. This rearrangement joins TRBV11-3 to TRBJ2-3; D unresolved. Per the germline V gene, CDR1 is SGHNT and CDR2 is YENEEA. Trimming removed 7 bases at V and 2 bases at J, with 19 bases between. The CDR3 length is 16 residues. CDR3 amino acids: CASTCPPSRSTDTQYF. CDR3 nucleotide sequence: TGTGCCAGCACCTGCCCTCCCTCGAGGTCCACAGATACGCAGTATTTT.

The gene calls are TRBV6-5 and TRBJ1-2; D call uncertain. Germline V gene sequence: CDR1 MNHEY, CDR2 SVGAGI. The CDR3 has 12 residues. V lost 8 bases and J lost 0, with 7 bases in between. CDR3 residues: CASQGTNYGYTF. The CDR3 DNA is TGTGCCAGCCAAGGAACTAACTATGGCTACACCTTC.

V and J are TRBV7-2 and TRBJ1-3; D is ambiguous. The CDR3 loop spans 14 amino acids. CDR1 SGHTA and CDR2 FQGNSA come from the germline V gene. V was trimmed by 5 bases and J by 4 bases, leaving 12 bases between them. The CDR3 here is CASSPQVTGNTIYF. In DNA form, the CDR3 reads TGTGCCAGCAGCCCCCAAGTTACGGGAAACACCATATATTTT.

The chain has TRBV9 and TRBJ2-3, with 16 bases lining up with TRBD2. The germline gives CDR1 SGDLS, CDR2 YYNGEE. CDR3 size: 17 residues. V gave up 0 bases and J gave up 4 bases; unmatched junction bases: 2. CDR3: CASSVAGTSGGADTQYF. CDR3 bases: TGTGCCAGCAGCGTAGCGGGGACTAGCGGGGGGGCAGATACGCAGTATTTT. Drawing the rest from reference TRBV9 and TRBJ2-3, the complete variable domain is DSGVTQTPKHLITATGQRVTLRCSPRSGDLSVYWYQQSLDQGLQFLIQYYNGEERAKGNILERFSAQQFPDLHSELNLSSLELGDSALYFCASSVAGTSGGADTQYFGPGTRLTVL.

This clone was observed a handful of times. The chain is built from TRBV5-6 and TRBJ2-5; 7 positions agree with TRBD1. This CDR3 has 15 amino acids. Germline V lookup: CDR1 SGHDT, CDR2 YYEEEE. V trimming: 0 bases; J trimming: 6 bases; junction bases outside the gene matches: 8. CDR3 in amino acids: CASSLADRTDQTQYF. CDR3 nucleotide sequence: TGTGCCAGCAGCTTGGCGGACAGGACGGATCAGACCCAGTACTTC.

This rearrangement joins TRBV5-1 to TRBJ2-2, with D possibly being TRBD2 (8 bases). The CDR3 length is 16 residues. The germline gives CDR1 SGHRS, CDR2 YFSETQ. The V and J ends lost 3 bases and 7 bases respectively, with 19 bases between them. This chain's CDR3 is CASSSSGGGLDGELFF. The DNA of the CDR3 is TGCGCCAGCAGCTCGTCGGGAGGGGGCTTGGACGGGGAGCTGTTTTTT.

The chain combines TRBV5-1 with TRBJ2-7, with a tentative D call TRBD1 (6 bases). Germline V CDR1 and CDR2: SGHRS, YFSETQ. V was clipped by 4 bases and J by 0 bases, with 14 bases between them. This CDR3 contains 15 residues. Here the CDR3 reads CASSPGHPSSYEQYF. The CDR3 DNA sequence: TGCGCCAGCAGCCCGGGACACCCTAGCTCCTACGAGCAGTACTTC.

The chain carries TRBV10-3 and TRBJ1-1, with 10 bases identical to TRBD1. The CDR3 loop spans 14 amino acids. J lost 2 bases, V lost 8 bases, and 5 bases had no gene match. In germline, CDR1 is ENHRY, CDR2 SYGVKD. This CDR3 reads CAIEGDRGNTEAFF. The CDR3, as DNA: TGTGCCATCGAGGGGGACAGGGGTAACACTGAAGCTTTCTTT.

CDR3 DNA sequence: TGTGCCAGCAGTCGCCAGGGCTCCACAGATACGCAGTATTTT. This codes for CASSRQGSTDTQYF. The genes are TRBV9 and TRBJ2-3; the D gene is possibly TRBD1 (5 bases). The CDR3 sequence is 14 residues long. The germline V and J ends were trimmed by 5 bases and 2 bases, with 12 bases remaining between them. Germline CDR1 is SGDLS and CDR2 is YYNGEE.

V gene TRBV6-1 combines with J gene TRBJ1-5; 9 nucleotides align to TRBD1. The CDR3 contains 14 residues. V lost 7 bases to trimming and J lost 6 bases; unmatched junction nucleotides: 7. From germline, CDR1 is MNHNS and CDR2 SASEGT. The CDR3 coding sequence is TGTGCCAGCACCGGACAGGGGTACAGTCAGCCCCAGCATTTT. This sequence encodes CASTGQGYSQPQHF.

This chain's CDR3 is CASSRAGLRDTQYF. The CDR3 DNA follows: TGCGCCAGCAGCAGGGCGGGGCTCAGGGATACGCAGTATTTT. The chain uses TRBV5-1 and TRBJ2-3; weak D call: TRBD2 (6 bases). Trimming took 4 bases from V and 6 from J, leaving 15 bases between them. CDR1 SGHRS and CDR2 YFSETQ come from the germline V gene. The length of the CDR3 is 14 residues.

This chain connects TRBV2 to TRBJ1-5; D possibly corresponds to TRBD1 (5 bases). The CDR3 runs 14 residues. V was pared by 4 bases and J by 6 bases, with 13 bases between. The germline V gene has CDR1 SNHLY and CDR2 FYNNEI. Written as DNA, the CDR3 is TGTGCCAGCAGTGTGGAAGGGGCGGGTCAGCCCCAGCATTTT. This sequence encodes CASSVEGAGQPQHF. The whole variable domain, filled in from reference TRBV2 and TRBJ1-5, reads EPEVTQTPSHQVTQMGQEVILRCVPISNHLYFYWYRQILGQKVEFLVSFYNNEISEKSEIFDDQFSVERPDGSNFTLKIRSTKLEDSAMYFCASSVEGAGQPQHFGDGTRLSIL.